This TCR beta chain was recorded in a study of blood T cell repertoires in COVID-19. About the study: The samples span acute and convalescent COVID-19 from the United States, Italy and Spain. T cells, B-cell-depleted T cells, or PBMCs provided the cDNA or gDNA that served as material.

This clone occurred a few times. As originally analysed: Reference gene primers were amplified, and this amplification served to estimate nucleated cell counts. Assay: immunoSEQ multiplex PCR; the TCRdb copy retains only in-frame clones and omits some. V and J calls and clone size are those listed in that table; D and trimming were worked out from the DNA. The data contain roughly 230,000 clones, about 83% of them singletons. This CDR3 has 9 residues. The specimen sequenced was peripheral blood. The TCR originated in a man aged 40-50 years with active or convalescent COVID-19. This chain connects TRBV21-1 to TRBJ1-1. TRBV21-1 is annotated as a pseudogene. CDR3 region: CAHQAGAFF. In DNA, the CDR3 is TGTGCCCACCAAGCGGGAGCTTTCTTT.